The source of this TCR beta chain is a study of metastatic and nonmetastatic thyroid tumors. About the study: Repertoire data that came from the blood and tumor or nodule tissue of malignant and benign thyroid patients were compared.

Patients underwent thyroid surgery, and none had received any treatment before it. TCRdb reassembled clones from the PCR reads with MiXCR. This table has more than 35,000 clones, approximately 18% appearing once. CDR1 and CDR2 (germline): DFQATT, SNEGSKA (reference sequence). This CDR3 comprises 16 residues. Trimming at V came to 3 bases and at J to 5 bases, leaving 9 bases not matched to a gene. Ten or more counts support this clone. The V and J genes are TRBV20-1 and TRBJ2-3; 12 nucleotides match TRBD2. The sequence was collected from a male donor with papillary thyroid cancer or a benign thyroid nodule (not recorded which). Some clones in this sample may be carry-over from other donors' samples. Sequenced input: blood. The CDR3 region has the DNA TGCAGTGCTAGCAAACTAGCGGGGGGAAACCAAGATACGCAGTATTTT. The encoded protein is CSASKLAGGNQDTQYF.